Listed below are T cell receptor beta chains from one sample, sequenced in a study of T cells expressing NK-cell markers. Reanalyzing the 5' RACE reads, TCRdb keeps one entry per CDR3 protein, without DNA. The sample table sets out about 260,000 distinct CDR3 sequences. Sequencing was performed on blood T cells: a sorted CD56 or NKG2C T cell subset, CD4+ or CD8+ T cells, or bulk PBMC T cells (not recorded which). The receptor source for this set is a young man in good health. CDR3s include the opening cysteine and the closing phenylalanine or tryptophan.

13	TRBV20-1	TRBJ1-3	CSAQDSPGNTIYF
12	TRBV5-1	TRBJ2-5	CASQTRGETQYF
14	TRBV6-5	TRBJ1-3	CASHSAPRGNTIYF
13	TRBV5-1	TRBJ1-1	CASGKSLNTEAFF
16	TRBV7-8	TRBJ1-5	CASSSYGPRSNQPQHF
18	TRBV6-2/TRBV6-3	TRBJ2-6	CASSYVVAGWTGANVLTF
14	TRBV6-6	TRBJ1-1	CASSHDRGTPEAFF
15	TRBV9	TRBJ2-6	CASSVDPSGANVLTF
20	TRBV12-2	TRBJ2-1	CASRQISGGNEQFRGNEQFF
14	TRBV19	TRBJ1-3	CASSQGISGNTIYF
16	TRBV20-1	TRBJ2-3	CSASRGNVKSTDTQYF
15	TRBV12-3/TRBV12-4	TRBJ2-3	CASSLGLADKDTQYF
13	TRBV20-1	TRBJ2-1	CSVGLAGAFEQFF
16	TRBV15	TRBJ1-4	CATSREGRQGGEKLFF
15	TRBV4-3	TRBJ1-1	CASSQEGGGRTEAFF
14	TRBV20-1	TRBJ2-3	CSAAAGGPTDTQYF
17	TRBV6-2/TRBV6-3	TRBJ2-1	CASSGLAGVLGYNEQFF
15	TRBV15	TRBJ2-3	CATSRDGQNTDTQYF
12	TRBV4-3	TRBJ1-4	CASSQTGEKLFF
15	TRBV3-1	TRBJ2-3	CASSQLGTSTDTQYF
14	TRBV12-3/TRBV12-4	TRBJ2-7	CASSPREWGGEQYF
14	TRBV10-3	TRBJ2-3	CATRRLAEADTQYF
16	TRBV6-5	TRBJ2-3	CASSLGDRGSTDTQYF
16	TRBV24-1	TRBJ2-3	CATSDPVPGGTDTQYF
14	TRBV10-3	TRBJ1-5	CAGQGLNSNQPQHF
15	TRBV11-2	TRBJ2-3	CASSLGVVITDTQYF
14	TRBV9	TRBJ2-4	CASSERTGGYIQYF
16	TRBV7-3	TRBJ2-3	CASSLGDRENTDTQYF
18	TRBV9	TRBJ2-1	CASSVDFRSPLRGNEQFF
16	TRBV6-2/TRBV6-3	TRBJ1-5	CASKGPSPPGDQPQHF
14	TRBV20-1	TRBJ1-5	CSAKTGDSNQPQHF
17	TRBV4-2	TRBJ2-5	CASSPGGSSGAQETQYF
15	TRBV6-5	TRBJ2-5	CASSSTPVQRETQYF
15	TRBV7-6	TRBJ1-1	CASSLFGQGNTEAFF
16	TRBV7-3	TRBJ2-2	CASSPRTAQNTGELFF
16	TRBV10-3	TRBJ1-2	CAISELGGGGAGGYTF
14	TRBV6-1	TRBJ1-1	CAGPGTRRGTEAFF
11	TRBV29-1	TRBJ2-2	CSAGHFGELFF
12	TRBV29-1	TRBJ2-1	CSVLKGDNEQFF